Listed here are 3 T cell receptor beta chains from one sample, sequenced in a study of cytomegalovirus exposure and HLA in healthy donors. 60 Vbeta and 13 Jbeta primers were used in PCR. TCRdb keeps only in-frame clones here, not all; method: immunoSEQ multiplex PCR. Of a few hundred thousand clones in the sample, about nine tenths were seen once. The source material was PBMCs. The origin of the receptors is a girl aged 2 to 10 in good health and CMV-seronegative.

The chain carries TRBV5-4 and TRBJ2-1, with 7 bases identical to TRBD1. J gave up 8 bases and V 3 bases, and 17 bases lay outside the gene matches. Germline CDR1 reads SGHNT; CDR2 reads YYREEE (reference sequence). There are 17 residues in the CDR3. The CDR3 protein is CASSWYRGPGVEDEQFF. The CDR3 bases are TGTGCCAGCAGCTGGTATAGGGGGCCTGGAGTTGAGGATGAGCAGTTCTTC.

V gene TRBV6-5 combines with J gene TRBJ1-6; a weak D match, TRBD1 (6 bases). Per germline, CDR1 MNHEY and CDR2 SVGAGI. The CDR3 sequence is 14 residues long. V dropped 8 bases and J dropped 12 bases, with 20 bases sitting between them. CDR3 DNA sequence: TGTGCCAGCGCACCCGGGACAATCTTAGAACCCCTCCACTTT. This encodes CASAPGTILEPLHF.

J is TRBJ2-1 and V is TRBV5-4; 7 bases fit TRBD1. Germline CDR1 SGHNT, CDR2 YYREEE (reference sequence). After removal of 2 bases from V and 3 bases from J, the junction contained 2 bases not matched to a gene. This CDR3 region has 14 residues. The CDR3 coding sequence is TGTGCCAGCAGCTTACGGGACAGCTACAATGAGCAGTTCTTC. Translating it yields CASSLRDSYNEQFF.